The 26 T cell receptor beta chains in this list originate from one sample, sequenced in a study of vaccination and CD4 T cells after COVID-19. With the Oncomine TCR Beta short-read assay, DNA from cultured CD4+ T cells was sequenced. TCRdb itself ran the PCR reads through MiXCR, one entry per CDR3 protein. The table lists under 25,000 distinct CDR3 sequences, about 54% of them singletons. The treatment is: roughly ten-day PBMC culture with coronavirus spike peptide pools or control peptides (ViraFEST assay). Antigens for these TCRs are unknown. The sample comprised CD4+ T cells from blood, cultured in vitro. These TCRs come from a human donor who had recovered from COVID-19.

This clonotype was seen a few times. The chain links TRBV11-3 to TRBJ1-1; D call uncertain. The CDR3 consists of 12 residues. The germline V and J ends were trimmed by 4 bases and 1 base, with 4 bases remaining between them. Germline values: CDR1 SGHNT, CDR2 YENEEA. CDR3 sequence reads: CASSSENTEAFF. CDR3 in DNA: TGTGCCAGCAGCTCAGAGAACACTGAAGCTTTCTTT.

This chain uses TRBV19 with TRBJ2-3; 9 nucleotides match TRBD1. Germline assignment: CDR1 LNHDA and CDR2 SQIVND (reference sequence). This CDR3 region has 15 residues. Germline trimming cut 4 bases from V and 5 bases from J; bases unmatched to any gene: 7. CDR3 DNA sequence: TGTGCCAGTAGTACGGGACAGGGATTCGGAGATACGCAGTATTTT. Protein product: CASSTGQGFGDTQYF.

This clonotype came up once. The chain couples TRBV7-9 to TRBJ1-2, with 9 positions matching TRBD1. CDR1 and CDR2 from the germline V gene are SEHNR and FQNEAQ (reference sequence). With 4 bases clipped from V and 7 bases from J, the junction kept 10 bases outside the gene matches. The CDR3 has 15 residues. DNA for the CDR3: TGTGCCAGCAGCTCCTCCGGACAGGGGTGGGGTGGCTACACCTTC. Translating it yields CASSSSGQGWGGYTF.

The J gene is TRBJ1-1, the V gene TRBV18; no firm D call. This CDR3 is 12 amino acids long. The V end lost 3 bases, the J end lost 6 bases, and 8 bases lay between the germline ends. The germline gives CDR1 KGHSH, CDR2 LQKENI. CDR3 nucleotides: TGTGCCAGCTCACCCCAGGCGGCTGAAGCTTTCTTT. Amino acids: CASSPQAAEAFF.

The chain carries TRBV20-1 and TRBJ2-7; TRBD2 might be the D (5 bases). Trimming pared 3 bases from V and 0 bases from J, leaving 6 bases between. The CDR3 loop spans 12 amino acids. CDR1 DFQATT and CDR2 SNEGSKA come from the germline V gene (reference sequence). The CDR3 DNA sequence: TGCAGTGCTAGCGGGATCTCCTACGAGCAGTACTTC. Translation gives CSASGISYEQYF.

The chain recombines TRBV6-5 with TRBJ1-1, with D perhaps matching TRBD1 (6 bases). V dropped 4 bases and J dropped 4 bases, with 13 bases sitting between them. CDR1 and CDR2 from the germline V gene are MNHEY and SVGAGI. This CDR3 comprises 14 residues. CDR3 coding DNA: TGTGCCAGCAGTTCCCCGGACAGAGCCACTGAAGCTTTCTTT. As protein: CASSSPDRATEAFF.

The chain uses TRBV6-4 and TRBJ1-2; 7 nucleotides agree with TRBD1. The V gene's germline CDR1 is MRHNA and CDR2 SNTAGT. The CDR3 loop spans 15 amino acids. V shed 6 bases, J shed 4 bases, and the junction held 11 bases outside the gene matches. CDR3 coding DNA: TGTGCCAGCAGAAAAAACAGGGGAAATAGCTATGGCTACACCTTC. Translated, it gives CASRKNRGNSYGYTF.

The V call is TRBV6-1, the J call TRBJ1-1, with D uncertain. V was clipped by 4 bases and J by 6 bases, with 12 bases between them. Germline V gene lookup returns CDR1 MNHNS and CDR2 SASEGT. The CDR3 runs to 13 residues. CDR3 amino acids: CASSALLAAEAFF. The CDR3 region has the DNA TGTGCCAGCAGTGCCCTCCTGGCGGCTGAAGCTTTCTTT.

This clonotype has a handful of counts. The V gene is TRBV20-1, the J gene TRBJ1-1; D uncertain. V was trimmed by 3 bases and J by 4 bases, leaving 15 bases between them. The CDR3 is 14 residues long. Germline V gene sequence: CDR1 DFQATT, CDR2 SNEGSKA (reference sequence). Here the CDR3 DNA reads TGCAGTGCTAGTAAGGAGTCACTGGGCACTGAAGCTTTCTTT. Translated: CSASKESLGTEAFF.

This clonotype came up a few times. The chain uses TRBV11-3 and TRBJ2-1; D perhaps matches TRBD1 (6 bases). The V gene lost 2 bases and the J gene lost 6 bases, with 14 bases spanning the gap. The germline V gene has CDR1 SGHNT and CDR2 YENEEA. The CDR3 contains 15 residues. The CDR3: CASSLRDIQGNEQFF. The CDR3 DNA is TGTGCCAGCAGCTTACGAGATATACAGGGCAATGAGCAGTTCTTC.

The gene calls are TRBV6-1 and TRBJ1-6; 10 nucleotides agree with TRBD1. Germline lookup yields CDR1 MNHNS and CDR2 SASEGT. The CDR3 is made up of 19 amino acids. V lost 6 bases, J lost 0 bases, and 11 bases stayed unmatched. CDR3 in amino acids: CASRTGGQGPSSYNSPLHF. In DNA, the CDR3 is TGTGCCAGCAGGACCGGGGGACAGGGGCCCAGCTCCTATAATTCACCCCTCCACTTT.

The chain recombines TRBV30 with TRBJ1-5; tentative D call: TRBD1 (6 bases). V was pared by 0 bases and J by 7 bases, with 16 bases between. Germline values: CDR1 GTSNPN, CDR2 SVGIG (reference sequence). The CDR3 runs 15 residues. CDR3 residues: CAWSVRGARAQPQHF. In DNA, the CDR3 is TGTGCCTGGAGTGTACGGGGGGCGCGGGCACAGCCCCAGCATTTT.

The V gene is TRBV7-9, the J gene TRBJ2-2; TRBD1 matches at 9 bases. With V trimmed by 4 bases and J by 8 bases, 5 bases remained unmatched. Germline V gene data show CDR1 as SEHNR and CDR2 as FQNEAQ (reference sequence). The CDR3 is 14 amino acids. CDR3 coding DNA: TGTGCCAGCAGCTCGGACAGGGGTTTGGGGGAGCTGTTTTTT. Protein product: CASSSDRGLGELFF.

This rearrangement joins TRBV2 to TRBJ2-3, with 9 nucleotides matching TRBD2. The CDR3 contains 15 residues. V was pared by 3 bases and J by 9 bases, with 10 bases of the junction left unmatched. Germline CDR1 is SNHLY and CDR2 is FYNNEI. CDR3 DNA: TGTGCCAGCAGTGATTGGGCGGGGGGGCCAGGGACGCAGTATTTT. Amino acid sequence: CASSDWAGGPGTQYF.

The chain joins TRBV27 to TRBJ2-7; D is undetermined. Between the trimmed V and J ends, which lost 3 bases and 0 bases, there was a span of 15 bases. Germline V gives CDR1 MNHEY, CDR2 SMNVEV (reference sequence). This CDR3 has 16 residues. Here the CDR3 DNA reads TGTGCCAGCAGTTTTCCGGCTTTCCCCCACTCCTACGAGCAGTACTTC. Protein: CASSFPAFPHSYEQYF.

V gene TRBV7-9 combines with J gene TRBJ1-3; D not resolved. The germline V gene has CDR1 SEHNR and CDR2 FQNEAQ (reference sequence). The CDR3 is 16 residues long. V lost 4 bases to trimming and J lost 2 bases, with 15 bases between them. The CDR3 region has the DNA TGTGCCAGCAGCTCACTCGCCTCCTCCCCTGGAAACACCATATATTTT. Translation gives CASSSLASSPGNTIYF.

The chain joins TRBV23-1 to TRBJ1-3; D is undetermined. TRBV23-1 is an ORF for which the function is uncertain. Trimming removed 3 bases at V and 1 base at J, with 16 bases between. The CDR3 covers 17 residues. CDR3 DNA: TGCGCCAGCAGTCATCCGAGGTTTAGGTTATCTGGAAACACCATATATTTT. Protein: CASSHPRFRLSGNTIYF.

The chain is built from TRBV6-4 and TRBJ2-2, with TRBD1 matching 7 bases. Germline CDR1 MRHNA, CDR2 SNTAGT. The CDR3 has 14 amino acids. V lost 5 bases, J lost 4 bases, and 4 bases stayed unmatched. The CDR3 DNA reads as TGTGCCAGCAGTTCAGACAGGGCCACCGGGGAGCTGTTTTTT. Protein sequence: CASSSDRATGELFF.

This clonotype was recorded a few times. The chain uses TRBV21-1 and TRBJ1-1; the D call of TRBD1 is as the table states it, not checked on the DNA. TRBV21-1 is given as a pseudogene. The CDR3 is 14 residues long. CDR3 bases: TGTGCCAGTCGGGACAGGGGCCCGAACACTGAAGCTTTCTTT. It translates to CASRDRGPNTEAFF.

The chain recombines TRBV20-1 with TRBJ1-2, with unresolved D. Germline V gene lookup returns CDR1 DFQATT and CDR2 SNEGSKA (reference sequence). V lost 6 bases, J lost 5 bases, and 13 bases lay in between. The CDR3 covers 12 residues. CDR3 in DNA: TGCAGTGCCACGACGGAAAAGTATGGCTACACCTTC. Its protein product is CSATTEKYGYTF.

The chain combines TRBV6-2 or TRBV6-3 with TRBJ2-7; 8 bases are shared with TRBD1. Germline V gene sequence: CDR1 MNHEY, CDR2 SVGEGT. The length of the CDR3 is 18 residues. Germline trimming cut 5 bases from V and 1 base from J; bases unmatched to any gene: 16. CDR3 DNA: TGTGCCAGCAGTGATACAGGGGGGCGATCCCGTAAGTCCTACGAGCAGTACTTC. This gives the protein CASSDTGGRSRKSYEQYF.

Only a few counts were recorded for this clonotype. This chain joins TRBV19 and TRBJ1-1, with D unclear. The germline CDR1 and CDR2 sequences are LNHDA and SQIVND (reference sequence). This CDR3 contains 14 residues. Trimming cost V 2 bases and J 9 bases, with 16 bases left between them. The DNA for the CDR3 is TGTGCCAGTAGTATATCGTCCGGGAGGGAGAAAGCTTTCTTT. It is translated as CASSISSGREKAFF.

This clonotype was recorded a few times. The gene calls are TRBV10-3 and TRBJ1-5; unclear D gene. Per the germline V gene, CDR1 is ENHRY and CDR2 is SYGVKD. The CDR3 loop spans 13 amino acids. With 9 bases removed from V and 2 bases from J, the gap between germline ends came to 11 bases. CDR3 nucleotide sequence: TGTGCCATAGGTGAGGTGGGCAATCAGCCCCAGCATTTT. Translating gives CAIGEVGNQPQHF.

The count of this clonotype is one. The germline gene is not matched at one end of the junction; a read error may be the cause. The chain joins TRBV18 to TRBJ2-1; 7 bases match TRBD2. CDR3 size: 14 residues. CDR1 KGHSH and CDR2 LQKENI come from the germline V gene. For the CDR3, the DNA is TGTGCCGGCTCCCTTGGGGGGGGTGGCAATGAGCAGTTCTTC. Amino acid sequence: CAGSLGGGGNEQFF.

The chain couples TRBV20-1 to TRBJ1-2; D is perhaps TRBD1 (5 bases). The CDR3 runs to 14 residues. V was pared by 1 base and J by 3 bases, with 12 bases between. Per the germline V gene, CDR1 is DFQATT and CDR2 is SNEGSKA (reference sequence). CDR3 sequence: CSARGLGRDYGYTF. The DNA of the CDR3 is TGCAGTGCTAGAGGTTTAGGCAGGGACTATGGCTACACCTTC.

This clonotype was observed a few times. The DNA for the CDR3 is TGTGCCAGTAGTCAGGGGATCGTTGGCAATCAGCCCCAGCATTTT. Protein: CASSQGIVGNQPQHF. This chain joins TRBV19 and TRBJ1-5; D possibly corresponds to TRBD1 (6 bases). Trimming left V 5 bases short and J 2 bases short, with 13 bases between. Per germline, CDR1 LNHDA and CDR2 SQIVND (reference sequence). This CDR3 is 15 amino acids long.